One and the same sample provided the 21 T cell receptor beta chains below, sequenced in a study of T cells in Graves' hyperthyroidism and ophthalmopathy. RNA transcripts were the template for amplifying TCR beta CDR3 regions. HTBI primers were the set used in a first-round RT-PCR of the TCR CDR3. One entry per CDR3 protein, called by TCRdb with MiXCR from the multiplex PCR reads. This table has a few hundred thousand distinct CDR3 sequences, around 18% appearing once. Material for sequencing was blood. These receptors all come from a woman between 35 and 50 years old with Graves' ophthalmopathy.

The chain uses TRBV5-1 and TRBJ1-1, with 7 bases identical to TRBD1. The germline CDR1 and CDR2 sequences are SGHRS and YFSETQ. J lost 5 bases, V lost 4 bases, and 8 bases had no gene match. The CDR3 is made up of 14 amino acids. The chain's CDR3 is CASSGRQGRTEAFF. The CDR3, as DNA: TGCGCCAGCAGCGGCAGACAGGGTAGGACTGAAGCTTTCTTT.

This clonotype was counted many times. The J gene is TRBJ1-5, the V gene TRBV10-2; no reliable D call. Trimming left V 3 bases short and J 3 bases short, with 6 bases between. There are 13 residues in the CDR3. CDR1 is WSHSY, CDR2 SAAADI, per germline. The CDR3 nucleotides are TGCGCCAGCAGTGAAGGGAACAATCAGCCCCAGCATTTT. Protein: CASSEGNNQPQHF.

Ten or more counts support this clonotype. This rearrangement joins TRBV29-1 to TRBJ2-2; no firm D call. This CDR3 is 13 amino acids long. From germline, CDR1 is SQVTM and CDR2 ANQGSEA. The V end lost 4 bases, the J end lost 8 bases, and 14 bases lay between the germline ends. Here the CDR3 DNA reads TGCAGCGTTGGGATCGGTGGAAGTGGGGAGCTGTTTTTT. Translated, it gives CSVGIGGSGELFF.

The chain couples TRBV28 to TRBJ2-5; 8 bases align to TRBD2. J was trimmed by 0 bases and V by 5 bases; bases with no gene match: 5. Germline lookup yields CDR1 MDHEN and CDR2 SYDVKM. This CDR3 region has 15 residues. The DNA of the CDR3 is TGTGCCAGCAGTACTAGCGGTAGTTACCAAGAGACCCAGTACTTC. Translation: CASSTSGSYQETQYF.

This clonotype was recorded many times. This sequence joins TRBV6-2 or TRBV6-3 and TRBJ2-7; 7 bases map to TRBD2. After removal of 9 bases from V and 3 bases from J, the junction contained 11 bases not matched to a gene. CDR1 and CDR2 from the germline V gene are MNHEY and SVGEGT. The CDR3 is 14 residues long. The CDR3 is CASLPSGGSYEQYF. The CDR3 region has the DNA TGTGCCAGTCTTCCTAGTGGCGGGAGCTACGAGCAGTACTTC.

This clonotype was detected many times. The V call is TRBV5-1, the J call TRBJ2-7; perhaps TRBD2 as D (5 bases). Trimming left V 0 bases short and J 3 bases short, with 10 bases between. CDR1 is SGHRS and CDR2 is YFSETQ in the germline V gene. CDR3 size: 14 residues. CDR3 sequence (DNA): TGCGCCAGCAGCTTGGCGGGAACACTCTACGAGCAGTACTTC. This codes for CASSLAGTLYEQYF.

This clonotype was seen at least ten times. The CDR3 nucleotides read TGTGCCAGCAGTTTAGCGATGGGGGAAGCTTTCTTT. This translates into CASSLAMGEAFF. The chain is built from TRBV12-3 or TRBV12-4 and TRBJ1-1; no definite D call. This CDR3 has 12 residues. Trimming took off 0 bases at V and 8 bases at J, with 7 bases between the two ends.

This clonotype appeared a single time. The V gene is TRBV19, the J gene TRBJ1-2; TRBD1 matches 7 bases. V was clipped by 5 bases and J by 0 bases; unmatched bases: 12. CDR3 length: 17 residues. Germline assignment: CDR1 LNHDA and CDR2 SQIVND (reference sequence). CDR3 loop: CASSPARGTGANYGYTF. The CDR3 DNA sequence: TGTGCCAGTAGTCCTGCCAGGGGGACGGGAGCTAACTATGGCTACACCTTC.

V is TRBV6-2 or TRBV6-3 and J is TRBJ2-7; TRBD2 agrees at 7 bases. V was pared by 6 bases and J by 3 bases, with 14 bases of the junction left unmatched. Germline CDR1 reads MNHEY; CDR2 reads SVGEGT. The CDR3 extends over 16 amino acids. CDR3 DNA sequence: TGTGCCAGCAGCAAATCAGATAGTTCTAGCGGCTACGAGCAGTACTTC. Encoded protein: CASSKSDSSSGYEQYF.

This chain joins TRBV5-1 and TRBJ2-7; D unclear. V was clipped by 5 bases and J by 4 bases, with 13 bases between them. The length of the CDR3 is 13 residues. Germline V gene sequence: CDR1 SGHRS, CDR2 YFSETQ. The CDR3 loop reads CASRDVDKYEQYF. The CDR3 nucleotides read TGCGCCAGCAGGGACGTCGACAAGTACGAGCAGTACTTC.

This clonotype was seen at least ten times. V is TRBV29-1 and J is TRBJ1-2; no definite D call. Germline CDR1 reads SQVTM; CDR2 reads ANQGSEA. Trimming shortened V by 4 bases and J by 3 bases, and 12 bases separated the two germline ends. The CDR3 has 13 residues. The CDR3 region is CSVVEMKYYGYTF. CDR3 bases: TGCAGCGTTGTGGAGATGAAGTACTATGGCTACACCTTC.

This clonotype was found many times. Without the conserved terminal phenylalanine or tryptophan, this CDR3 likely stems from a read error. The gene calls are TRBV6-1 and TRBJ2-7, with 7 bases identical to TRBD1. The J segment lost 3 bases and the V segment lost 0 bases, leaving 8 bases of the junction unmatched. CDR3 size: 16 residues. Germline V gene lookup returns CDR1 MNHNS and CDR2 SASEGT. DNA of the CDR3: TGTGCCAGCAGTGAAGCGTATGACAGGGTTCTCTACGAGCAGTACCTC. It yields the protein CASSEAYDRVLYEQYL.

This clonotype came up a few times. The chain combines TRBV10-3 with TRBJ2-2, with 9 bases fitting TRBD2. There are 16 residues in the CDR3. V trimming: 7 bases; J trimming: 6 bases; junction bases outside the gene matches: 12. CDR1 is ENHRY and CDR2 is SYGVKD in the germline V gene. CDR3 in DNA: TGTGCCATCAAAAGCTCCGGGACTAGCTACTCCGGGGAGCTGTTTTTT. Translating it yields CAIKSSGTSYSGELFF.

This clonotype was observed a handful of times. V usage is TRBV20-1 and J usage is TRBJ1-6; TRBD1 agrees at 10 bases. Trimming took 1 base from V and 10 from J; bases not matched to a gene: 7. The CDR3 spans 15 residues. Germline assignment: CDR1 DFQATT and CDR2 SNEGSKA (reference sequence). CDR3 protein: CSARAPGQGSSPLHF. The DNA of the CDR3 is TGCAGTGCTAGAGCACCGGGACAGGGGAGCTCACCCCTCCACTTT.

In its sample, this clonotype was seen many times. The gene calls are TRBV19 and TRBJ2-7; D unclear. V lost 6 bases and J 5 bases, leaving 14 bases between the germline ends. There are 13 residues in the CDR3. Germline assignment: CDR1 LNHDA and CDR2 SQIVND (reference sequence). CDR3 residues: CASSHGGPDEQYF. CDR3 DNA: TGTGCCAGTAGCCACGGTGGGCCGGACGAGCAGTACTTC.

The V gene is TRBV3-1, the J gene TRBJ2-1; D is perhaps TRBD2 (5 bases). The ends were cut back, 5 bases at V and 3 bases at J, with 20 bases in the middle. CDR1 LGHDT and CDR2 YNNKEL come from the germline V gene (reference sequence). The CDR3 is made up of 17 amino acids. The CDR3 protein is CASSKVVGGRNYNEQFF. In DNA, the CDR3 is TGTGCCAGCAGCAAAGTGGTTGGAGGAAGGAACTACAATGAGCAGTTCTTC.

This clonotype was counted at least ten times. This chain uses TRBV28 with TRBJ1-5; TRBD1 matches 8 bases. This CDR3 is built from 12 residues. V lost 8 bases and J lost 7; bases outside the gene matches: 4. The germline V gene has CDR1 MDHEN and CDR2 SYDVKM. CDR3 region: CASHTGGQPQHF. In DNA form, the CDR3 reads TGTGCCAGCCACACAGGGGGACAGCCCCAGCATTTT. Drawing the rest from reference TRBV28 and TRBJ1-5, the complete variable domain is DVKVTQSSRYLVKRTGEKVFLECVQDMDHENMFWYRQDPGLGLRLIYFSYDVKMKEKGDIPEGYSVSREKKERFSLILESASTNQTSMYLCASHTGGQPQHFGDGTRLSIL.

This clonotype has ten or more counts. The J gene is TRBJ2-2, the V gene TRBV7-8; perhaps D is TRBD1 or TRBD2 (5 bases each). CDR1 is SGHVS, CDR2 FQNEAQ, per germline. The V end lost 2 bases, the J end lost 7 bases, and 17 bases lay between the germline ends. The CDR3 runs 16 residues. This chain's CDR3 is CASSLILIGDGGELFF. The DNA for the CDR3 is TGTGCCAGCAGCTTAATTCTCATAGGGGACGGCGGGGAGCTGTTTTTT.

There are many counts of this clonotype. The chain links TRBV28 to TRBJ1-1; 11 bases match TRBD1. The V and J ends lost 6 bases and 7 bases, in that order; junction bases with no gene match: 10. The CDR3 length is 15 residues. From germline, CDR1 is MDHEN and CDR2 SYDVKM. The CDR3 here is CASSGQGALSLEAFF. The CDR3 coding sequence is TGTGCCAGCAGCGGACAGGGGGCGCTTTCCCTTGAAGCTTTCTTT.

This clonotype was seen repeatedly, ten times or more. Being one base from a much bigger clone, this may be a read error. This CDR3 is missing its conserved last phenylalanine or tryptophan, likely due to a read error. CDR3 amino acids: CASSFLRTARSYEQYL. CDR3 nucleotides: TGTGCCAGCAGTTTCCTCCGGACAGCTCGATCCTACGAGCAGTACCTC. The chain uses TRBV27 and TRBJ2-7, with D perhaps TRBD1 (6 bases). CDR3 length: 16 amino acids. CDR1 and CDR2 from the germline V gene are MNHEY and SMNVEV (reference sequence). V was trimmed by 3 bases and J by 1 base, leaving 16 bases between them.

The table lists this clonotype with many counts. Here the CDR3 omits its conserved ending phenylalanine or tryptophan, so a read error is the likely source. This chain connects TRBV19 to TRBJ2-5, with D maybe TRBD2 (6 bases). This CDR3 region has 12 residues. Looked up from germline, CDR1 is LNHDA and CDR2 is SQIVND (reference sequence). With 5 bases removed from V and 4 bases from J, the gap between germline ends came to 8 bases. The CDR3 is CASSFSGETQYS. CDR3 DNA sequence: TGTGCCAGTAGTTTTAGCGGAGAGACCCAGTACTCC.